This T cell receptor beta chain was captured in a study of CD8 T cells in Susac syndrome. The authors sequenced TCR beta from blood CD8+ and CD4+ T cells. TEMRA cells were FACS-enriched and CD8+ and CD4+ T cells negatively isolated. With random hexamers, roughly 0.45 to 1 ug RNA was reverse transcribed. TCRdb re-called the immunoSEQ multiplex PCR reads with MiXCR, one entry per CDR3 protein. The sample shows 150,000 to 160,000 distinct CDR3 sequences, 85% to 95% of them seen only once. The V end was cut by 3 bases, the J end by 2 bases, with 21 bases between. The CDR3 has 17 residues. CDR1 is SGHNT, CDR2 YYREEE, per germline (reference sequence).

This clonotype was sampled from a human donor with Susac syndrome. The sequenced material came from CD4+ T cells from PBMCs. This rearrangement joins TRBV5-4 to TRBJ2-7, with no clear D. Here the CDR3 reads CASSSPASSQGTYEQYF. In nucleotides, the CDR3 is TGTGCCAGCAGCTCCCCCGCATCGAGCCAAGGGACCTACGAGCAGTACTTC.